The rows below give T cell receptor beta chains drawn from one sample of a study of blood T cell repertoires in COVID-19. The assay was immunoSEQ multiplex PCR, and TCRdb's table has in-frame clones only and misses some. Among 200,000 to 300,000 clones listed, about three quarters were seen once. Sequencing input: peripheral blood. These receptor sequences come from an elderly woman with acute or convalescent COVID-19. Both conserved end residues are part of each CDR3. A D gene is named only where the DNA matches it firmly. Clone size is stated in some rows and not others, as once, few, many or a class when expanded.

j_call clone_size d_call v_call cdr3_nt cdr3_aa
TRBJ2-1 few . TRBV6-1 TGTGCCAGCAGTGAAAAAGCTTGGGGCGGAAGCTCCTACAATGAGCAGTTCTTC CASSEKAWGGSSYNEQFF
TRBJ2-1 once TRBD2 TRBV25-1 TGTGCCAGCAGTGTCGGGAGGGCCGAGGTGGGAGAGCAGTTCTTC CASSVGRAEVGEQFF
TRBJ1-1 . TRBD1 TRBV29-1 TGCAGCGTTATACAGGGGGCAAACACTGAAGCTTTCTTT CSVIQGANTEAFF
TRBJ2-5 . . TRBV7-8 TGTGCCAGCAGCCGGAGCAGGGGCGAGACCCAGTACTTC CASSRSRGETQYF
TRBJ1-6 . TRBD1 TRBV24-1 TGTGCCACCAGTGATTTGCGGTTCGGTTGTCCCGGGGACAGGCAATATAATTCACCCCTCCACTTT CATSDLRFGCPGDRQYNSPLHF
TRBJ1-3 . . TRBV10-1 TGCGCCAGCACTCCAGGGGTTGGAAACACCATATATTTT CASTPGVGNTIYF
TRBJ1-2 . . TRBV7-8 TGTGCCAGCAGCTTAATTCAGGGTGCTGGCTACACCTTC CASSLIQGAGYTF
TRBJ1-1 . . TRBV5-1 TGCGCCAGCAGCTTGGAGGTGGGGGCGGACACTGAAGCTTTCTTT CASSLEVGADTEAFF
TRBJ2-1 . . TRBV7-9 TGTGCCAGCAGCCCCTTGCGGACATCCTACAATGAGCAGTTCTTC CASSPLRTSYNEQFF
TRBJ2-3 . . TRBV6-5 TGTGCCAGCAGAAAGACTCTTACTAGCACAGATACGCAGTATTTT CASRKTLTSTDTQYF
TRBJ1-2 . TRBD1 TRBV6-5 TGTGCCAGCAGAGGACCGGGACAGAATGGCTATGGCTACACCTTC CASRGPGQNGYGYTF
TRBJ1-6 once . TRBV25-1 TGTGCCAGCAGTGAATCCGGCTATAATTCACCCCTCCACTTT CASSESGYNSPLHF
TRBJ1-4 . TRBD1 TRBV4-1 TGCGCCAGCAGCCATGCCGGACAGGGGCGAAATGAAAAACTGTTTTTT CASSHAGQGRNEKLFF
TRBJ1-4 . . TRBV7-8 TGTGCCAGCAGCTTAGTGGGGAGAGCAACTAATGAAAAACTGTTTTTT CASSLVGRATNEKLFF
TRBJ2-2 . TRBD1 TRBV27 TGTGCCAGCAGTTCACAGGGGCTCGGCACCGGGGAGCTGTTTTTT CASSSQGLGTGELFF
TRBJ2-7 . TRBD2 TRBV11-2 TGTGCCAGCAGCTTAGAGGCAGCGGGGGCTAAGAGGTACTTC CASSLEAAGAKRYF
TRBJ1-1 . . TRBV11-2 TGTGCCAGCAGCTTATCCCCGACGGGATATGAAGCTTTCTTT CASSLSPTGYEAFF
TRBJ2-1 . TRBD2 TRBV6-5 TGTGCCAGCAGTTACTATGGGACTAGCTCCTACAATGAGCAGTTCTTC CASSYYGTSSYNEQFF
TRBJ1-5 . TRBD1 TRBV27 TGTGCCAGCAGTTCCTTAGTGGCAGGGGGCGAGGGTCAGCCCCAGCATTTT CASSSLVAGGEGQPQHF
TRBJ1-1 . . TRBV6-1 TGTGCCAGCAGTGAAATGGCAGACACTGAAGCTTTCTTT CASSEMADTEAFF
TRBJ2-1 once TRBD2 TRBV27 TGTGCCAGCAGTTTAACTGCGGGAGTGATGGGTGAGCAGTTCTTC CASSLTAGVMGEQFF
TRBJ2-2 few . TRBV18 TGTGCCAGCTCACCACGAGACAGGAACACCGGGGAGCTGTTTTTT CASSPRDRNTGELFF
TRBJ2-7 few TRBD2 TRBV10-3 TGTGCCATCAGCGGACTAGCGGGACTCAACGAGCAGTACTTC CAISGLAGLNEQYF
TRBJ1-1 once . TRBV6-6 TGTGCCAGCAGTTACTCCAGGGAAACTGAAGCTTTCTTT CASSYSRETEAFF
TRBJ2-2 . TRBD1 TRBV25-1 TGTGCCAGCAGTGAATTCCGGACAGGGGGCATCGGGGAGCTGTTTTTT CASSEFRTGGIGELFF
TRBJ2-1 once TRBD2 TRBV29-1 TGCAGCGTCCTTATGGGGGGGACCCCCTACAATGAGCAGTTCTTC CSVLMGGTPYNEQFF
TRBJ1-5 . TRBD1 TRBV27 TGTGCCAGCAGTTCTTACAGGGGAAGCAATCAGCCCCAGCATTTT CASSSYRGSNQPQHF
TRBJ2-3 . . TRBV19 TGTGCCAGTAGTATGGGGGCGGGCGGGGGCCGAAGCACAGATACGCAGTATTTT CASSMGAGGGRSTDTQYF
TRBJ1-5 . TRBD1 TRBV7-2 TGTGCCAGCAGCTTAGGCGACAGGGGGAATCAGCCCCAGCATTTT CASSLGDRGNQPQHF
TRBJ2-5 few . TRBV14 TGTGCCAGCAGCCAACAGGCCCAAGAGACCCAGTACTTC CASSQQAQETQYF
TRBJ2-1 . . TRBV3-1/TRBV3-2 TGTGCCAGCAGCCCCTTAGCTGGAGGGCCTAACAATGAGCAGTTCTTC CASSPLAGGPNNEQFF
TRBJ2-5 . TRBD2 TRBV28 TGTGCCAGCAGGTCTAGCGGGATTGGAGAGACCCAGTACTTC CASRSSGIGETQYF
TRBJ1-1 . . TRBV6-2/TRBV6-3 TGTGCCAGCAGTTCCCCCACAGGGCCCACTGAAGCTTTCTTT CASSSPTGPTEAFF
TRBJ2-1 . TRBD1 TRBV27 TGTGCCAGCAGGAGGGGACAGGACTATTACAATGAGCAGTTCTTC CASRRGQDYYNEQFF
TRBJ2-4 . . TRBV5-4 TGTGCCAGCAGCCCCGGAGGGTATAAAAACATTCAGTACTTC CASSPGGYKNIQYF
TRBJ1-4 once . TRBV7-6 TGTGCCAGCAGCACTAGTGGGACACCCAATAATGAAAAACTGTTTTTT CASSTSGTPNNEKLFF
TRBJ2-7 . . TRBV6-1 TGTGCCAGCAGTGAAGGGGGAGGCGTCTTCTACGAGCAGTACTTC CASSEGGGVFYEQYF
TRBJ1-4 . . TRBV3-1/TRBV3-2 TGTGCCAGCAGCCAACCGGGAGGTAGTGAAAAACTGTTTTTT CASSQPGGSEKLFF
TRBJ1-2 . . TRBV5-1 TGCGCCAGCAGCTTGCAGGGTATCCCCTCTAACTATGGCTACACCTTC CASSLQGIPSNYGYTF
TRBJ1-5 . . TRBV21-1 TGTGCCAGCACCCAGGGGCGCGGCAGTCAGCCCCAGCATTTT CASTQGRGSQPQHF
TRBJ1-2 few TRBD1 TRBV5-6 TGTGCCAGCAGCTTAATCAGGGCGCGGGGGACAGGAAATCGTGGCGGCTACACCTTC CASSLIRARGTGNRGGYTF
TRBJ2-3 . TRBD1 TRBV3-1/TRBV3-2 TGTGCCAGCAGCCTCTCCCCGGGGACAGGGATCACAGATACGCAGTATTTT CASSLSPGTGITDTQYF
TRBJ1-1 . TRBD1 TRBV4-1 TGCGCCAGCAGCCAGAATCACCGGGACAGGGCGATCCTGAACACTGAAGCTTTCTTT CASSQNHRDRAILNTEAFF
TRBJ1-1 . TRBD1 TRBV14 TGTGCCAGCAGCCTAACCTCGACAGGGGACACTGAAGCTTTCTTT CASSLTSTGDTEAFF
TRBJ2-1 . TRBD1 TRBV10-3 TGTGCCATCGGACAGGGGGCCGTTGAGCAGTTCTTC CAIGQGAVEQFF
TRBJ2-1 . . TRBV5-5 TGTGCCAGCATTGAGGAGAGCTACAATGAGCAGTTCTTC CASIEESYNEQFF
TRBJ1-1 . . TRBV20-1 TGCAGTGCTAGTGGGGGGGACACTGAAGCTTTCTTT CSASGGDTEAFF
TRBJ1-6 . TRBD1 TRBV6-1 TGTGCCAGCAGTGGGGCGGTGTCAGGGGGCAGAAGGAATTCACCCCTCCACTTT CASSGAVSGGRRNSPLHF
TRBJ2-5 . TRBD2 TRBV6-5 TGTGCCAGCAGCCGTATCAGCGGGAGACAAGAGACCCAGTACTTC CASSRISGRQETQYF
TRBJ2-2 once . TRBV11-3 TGTGCCAGCAGCATCTCCCACAGGGCCACCGGGGAGCTGTTTTTT CASSISHRATGELFF
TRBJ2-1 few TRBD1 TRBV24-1 TGTGCCACCTCCCGGACAGGGATGGGAAATGAGCAGTTCTTC CATSRTGMGNEQFF
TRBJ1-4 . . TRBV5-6 TGTGCCAGCAGCCTCTTCGCTCAAGGGGATGAAAAACTGTTTTTT CASSLFAQGDEKLFF
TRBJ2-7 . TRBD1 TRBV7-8 TGTGCCAGCAGCAGACGGACAGGGGAGAAATCCTACGAGCAGTACTTC CASSRRTGEKSYEQYF